This T cell receptor (beta chain) stems from a study of radiation and T cells in renal cell carcinoma. Time point here: baseline pretreatment blood. Regarding treatment: 15 Gy SBRT to primary tumor, nephrectomy 4 weeks later. Clear cell pathology was present in this patient's renal cell carcinoma. With V trimmed by 3 bases and J by 2 bases, 14 bases remained unmatched. The CDR3 runs to 17 residues. The germline V gene encodes CDR1 SGHRS and CDR2 YFSETQ. Produced via immunoSEQ multiplex PCR; TCRdb's table is partial and in-frame only. Of around 94,000 clones in the sample, roughly 90% are singletons; the top ten hold less than 10%.

The source is a man between 45 and 60 years old with renal cell carcinoma. J is TRBJ2-7 and V is TRBV5-1, with 7 bases that match TRBD1. Sequencing used blood, obtained from a patient whose treatment included radiotherapy and nephrectomy. CDR3 residues: CASSWRQTGTAPYEQYF. For the CDR3, the DNA is TGCGCCAGCAGCTGGAGGCAAACCGGGACAGCCCCCTACGAGCAGTACTTC.